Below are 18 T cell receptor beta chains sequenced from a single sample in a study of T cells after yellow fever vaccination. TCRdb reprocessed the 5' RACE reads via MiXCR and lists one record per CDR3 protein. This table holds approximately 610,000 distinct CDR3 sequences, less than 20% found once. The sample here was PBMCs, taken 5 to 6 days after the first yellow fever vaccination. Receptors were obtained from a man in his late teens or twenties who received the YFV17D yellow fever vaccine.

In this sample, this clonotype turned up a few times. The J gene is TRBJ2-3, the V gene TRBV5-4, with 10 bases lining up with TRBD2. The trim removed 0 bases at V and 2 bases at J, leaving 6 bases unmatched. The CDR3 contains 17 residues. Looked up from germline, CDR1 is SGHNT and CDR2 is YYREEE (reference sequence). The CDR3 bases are TGTGCCAGCAGCTTGGTTCTAGCGGGGGATATCACAGATACGCAGTATTTT. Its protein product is CASSLVLAGDITDTQYF.

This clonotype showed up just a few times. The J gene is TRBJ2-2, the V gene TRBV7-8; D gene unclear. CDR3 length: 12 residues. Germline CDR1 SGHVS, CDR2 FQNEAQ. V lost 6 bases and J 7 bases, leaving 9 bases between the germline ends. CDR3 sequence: CASRQSLGELFF. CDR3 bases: TGTGCCAGCAGGCAGAGTCTCGGGGAGCTGTTTTTT.

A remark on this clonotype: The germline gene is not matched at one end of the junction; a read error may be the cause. In DNA, the CDR3 is TGTGCCAGCCAGGAGGGGGGATATTCATCCCTCCACTTT. Residues: CASQEGGYSSLHF. The rearrangement uses TRBV12-3 or TRBV12-4 and TRBJ1-6; possible D gene TRBD1, 6 bases. The CDR3 loop spans 13 amino acids.

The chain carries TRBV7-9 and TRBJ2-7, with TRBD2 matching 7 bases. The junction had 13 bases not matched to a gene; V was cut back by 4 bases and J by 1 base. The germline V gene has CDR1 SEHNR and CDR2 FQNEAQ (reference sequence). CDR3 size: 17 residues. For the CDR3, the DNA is TGTGCCAGCAGCTCGAGTCCGGGGAGGGACCCTTCCTACGAGCAGTACTTC. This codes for CASSSSPGRDPSYEQYF.

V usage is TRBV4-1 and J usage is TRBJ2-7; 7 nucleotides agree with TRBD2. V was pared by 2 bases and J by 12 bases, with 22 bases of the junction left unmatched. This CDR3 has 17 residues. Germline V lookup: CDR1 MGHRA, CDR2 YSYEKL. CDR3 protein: CASSQSGGMAEGFGGYF. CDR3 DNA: TGCGCCAGCAGCCAATCGGGGGGAATGGCGGAGGGGTTCGGGGGGTACTTC.

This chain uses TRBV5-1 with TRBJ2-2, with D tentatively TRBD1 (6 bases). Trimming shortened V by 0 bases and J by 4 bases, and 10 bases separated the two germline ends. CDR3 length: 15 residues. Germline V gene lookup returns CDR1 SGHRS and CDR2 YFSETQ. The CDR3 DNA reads TGCGCCAGCAGCTTGGGGCAGGGGCCCACCGGGGAGCTGTTTTTT. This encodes CASSLGQGPTGELFF.

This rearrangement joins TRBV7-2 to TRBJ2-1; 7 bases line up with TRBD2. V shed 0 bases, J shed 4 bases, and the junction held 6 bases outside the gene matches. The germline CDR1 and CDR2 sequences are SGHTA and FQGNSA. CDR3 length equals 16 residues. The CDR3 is CASSLAGGMGYNEQFF. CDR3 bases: TGTGCCAGCAGCTTAGCCGGGGGGATGGGGTACAATGAGCAGTTCTTC.

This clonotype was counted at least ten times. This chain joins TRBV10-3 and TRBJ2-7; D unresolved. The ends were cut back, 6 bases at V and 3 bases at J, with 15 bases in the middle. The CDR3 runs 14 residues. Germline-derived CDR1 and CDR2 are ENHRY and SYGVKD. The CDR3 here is CAIRSGVAGYEQYV. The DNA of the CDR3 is TGTGCCATCAGATCTGGAGTTGCCGGCTACGAGCAGTACGTC.

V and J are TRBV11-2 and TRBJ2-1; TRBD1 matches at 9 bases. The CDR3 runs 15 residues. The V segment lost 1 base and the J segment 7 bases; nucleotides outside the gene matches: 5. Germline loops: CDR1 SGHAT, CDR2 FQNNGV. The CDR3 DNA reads TGTGCCAGCAGCTTAGGGGACAGGGTGGGTAATGAGCAGTTCTTC. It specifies CASSLGDRVGNEQFF.

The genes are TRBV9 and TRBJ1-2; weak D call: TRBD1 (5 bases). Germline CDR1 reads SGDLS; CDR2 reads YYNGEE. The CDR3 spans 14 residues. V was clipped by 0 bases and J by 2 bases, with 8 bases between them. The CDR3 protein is CASSVGGHNYGYTF. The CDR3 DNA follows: TGTGCCAGCAGCGTAGGAGGACACAACTATGGCTACACCTTC.

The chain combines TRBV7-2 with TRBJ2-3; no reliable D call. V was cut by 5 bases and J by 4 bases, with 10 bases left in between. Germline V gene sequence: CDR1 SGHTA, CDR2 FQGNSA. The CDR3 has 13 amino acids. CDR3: CASSPEISDTQYF. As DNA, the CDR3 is TGTGCCAGCAGCCCGGAGATATCAGATACGCAGTATTTT. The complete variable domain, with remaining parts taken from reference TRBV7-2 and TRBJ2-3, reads GAGVSQSPSNKVTEKGKDVELRCDPISGHTALYWYRQSLGQGLEFLIYFQGNSAPDKSGLPSDRFSAERTGGSVSTLTIQRTQQEDSAVYLCASSPEISDTQYFGPGTRLTVL.

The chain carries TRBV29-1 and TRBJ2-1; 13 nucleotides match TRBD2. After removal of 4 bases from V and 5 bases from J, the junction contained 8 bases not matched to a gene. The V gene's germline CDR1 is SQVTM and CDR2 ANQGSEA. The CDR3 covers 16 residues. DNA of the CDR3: TGCAGCGTTGTCCCACTACTAGCGGGGGGGAACAATGAGCAGTTCTTC. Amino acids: CSVVPLLAGGNNEQFF.

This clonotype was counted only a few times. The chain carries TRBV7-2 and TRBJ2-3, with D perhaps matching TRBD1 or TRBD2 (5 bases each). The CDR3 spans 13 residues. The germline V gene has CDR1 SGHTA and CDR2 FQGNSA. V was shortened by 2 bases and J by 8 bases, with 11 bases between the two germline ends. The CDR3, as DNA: TGTGCCAGCAGCTTAAGGGGTCGGGGTACGCAGTATTTT. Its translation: CASSLRGRGTQYF.

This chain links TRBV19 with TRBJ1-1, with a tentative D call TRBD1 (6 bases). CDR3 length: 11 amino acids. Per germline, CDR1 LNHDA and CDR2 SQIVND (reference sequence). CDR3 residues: CGAEGGTEAFF. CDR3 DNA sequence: TGTGGCGCGGAGGGGGGCACTGAAGCTTTCTTT. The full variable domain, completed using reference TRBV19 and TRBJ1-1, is DGGITQSPKYLFRKEGQNVTLSCEQNLNHDAMYWYRQDPGQGLRLIYYSQIVNDFQKGDIAEGYSVSREKKESFPLTVTSAQKNPTAFYLCGAEGGTEAFFGQGTRLTVV.

The CDR3 spells CASSARANQPQHF. CDR3 DNA: TGTGCCAGCAGCGCCCGTGCAAATCAGCCCCAGCATTTT. The V and J genes are TRBV9 and TRBJ1-5; unclear D gene. Trimming shortened V by 3 bases and J by 4 bases, and 8 bases separated the two germline ends. Germline CDR1 reads SGDLS; CDR2 reads YYNGEE. CDR3 length: 13 residues.

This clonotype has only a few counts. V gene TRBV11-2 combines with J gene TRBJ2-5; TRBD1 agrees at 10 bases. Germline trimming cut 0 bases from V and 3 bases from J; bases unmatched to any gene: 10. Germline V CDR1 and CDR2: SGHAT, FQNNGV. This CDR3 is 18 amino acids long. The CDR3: CASSLDALGTGVKETQYF. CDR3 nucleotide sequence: TGTGCCAGCAGCTTAGATGCATTAGGGACAGGGGTTAAAGAGACCCAGTACTTC.

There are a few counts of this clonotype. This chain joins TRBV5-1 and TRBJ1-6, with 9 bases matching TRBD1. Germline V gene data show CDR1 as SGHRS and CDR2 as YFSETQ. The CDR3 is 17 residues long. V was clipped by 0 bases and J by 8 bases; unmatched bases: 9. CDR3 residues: CASSLVYPGQGDSPLHF. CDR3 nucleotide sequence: TGCGCCAGCAGCTTGGTTTACCCGGGACAGGGTGATTCACCCCTCCACTTT.

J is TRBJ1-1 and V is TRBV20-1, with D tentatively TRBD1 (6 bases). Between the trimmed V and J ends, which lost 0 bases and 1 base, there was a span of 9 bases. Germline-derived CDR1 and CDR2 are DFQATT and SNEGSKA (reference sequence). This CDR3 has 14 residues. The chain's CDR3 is CSARDPTGNTEAFF. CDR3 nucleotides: TGCAGTGCTAGAGATCCGACAGGGAACACTGAAGCTTTCTTT.